This is a list of T cell receptor beta chains from one sample in a study of blood T cell repertoires in COVID-19. The data were produced by immunoSEQ multiplex PCR, yet TCRdb's version contains in-frame clones alone and is incomplete. The sample consists of under 200,000 clones, around 74% of them appearing once. Material: peripheral blood. Receptor source: a woman of 80 years or more with acute or convalescent COVID-19. CDR3s include the opening cysteine and the closing phenylalanine or tryptophan. D genes are given only for firm matches. Clone size appears in some rows only: once, few, many, or a class for an expanded clone.

J gene,V gene,clone size,D gene,CDR3 protein,CDR3 DNA
TRBJ2-1,TRBV19,once,TRBD1,CASSIGGTGRDEQFF,TGTGCCAGTAGTATAGGAGGGACAGGACGGGATGAGCAGTTCTTC
TRBJ2-1,TRBV28,NA,TRBD1,CASSPGGFYNEQFF,TGTGCCAGCAGTCCAGGGGGCTTCTACAATGAGCAGTTCTTC
TRBJ2-7,TRBV7-8,NA,TRBD1,CASSQGDSYEQYF,TGTGCCAGCAGCCAGGGGGACAGTTACGAGCAGTACTTC
TRBJ2-3,TRBV4-1,NA,TRBD2,CASSQVGTSSTDTQYF,TGCGCCAGCAGCCAAGTGGGGACTAGCAGCACAGATACGCAGTATTTT
TRBJ1-2,TRBV12-5,few,NA,CASGITGGKYGYTF,TGTGCTAGTGGCATCACGGGGGGAAAATATGGCTACACCTTC
TRBJ2-1,TRBV6-4,NA,NA,CASSDPAGEQFF,TGTGCCAGCAGTGACCCGGCGGGTGAGCAGTTCTTC
TRBJ1-3,TRBV5-6,NA,NA,CASSRFGDNGNTIYF,TGTGCCAGCAGCCGATTCGGTGACAATGGAAACACCATATATTTT
TRBJ2-1,TRBV6-5,few,TRBD1,CASEWTGTGSNEQFF,TGTGCCAGCGAATGGACAGGGACGGGCTCCAATGAGCAGTTCTTC
TRBJ2-1,TRBV7-2,once,TRBD1,CASSLAKGATSYNEQFF,TGTGCCAGCAGCTTAGCTAAGGGGGCTACCTCCTACAATGAGCAGTTCTTC
TRBJ2-7,TRBV28,NA,TRBD2,CASSPSGALPYEQYF,TGTGCCAGCAGTCCTAGCGGGGCCCTTCCATACGAGCAGTACTTC
TRBJ2-3,TRBV5-1,NA,TRBD2,CASSPLAETSTDTQYF,TGCGCCAGCAGCCCTCTAGCGGAGACTAGCACAGATACGCAGTATTTT
TRBJ2-7,TRBV7-9,NA,NA,CASSLFRSGYEQYF,TGTGCCAGCAGCTTATTCCGTAGCGGCTACGAGCAGTACTTC
TRBJ1-4,TRBV2,few,TRBD1,CASSSTGSTNEKLFF,TGTGCCAGCAGTTCGACAGGGTCCACTAATGAAAAACTGTTTTTT
TRBJ1-3,TRBV10-2,NA,NA,CASSEGGSGNTIYF,TGCGCCAGCAGTGAGGGAGGGTCTGGAAACACCATATATTTT
TRBJ2-5,TRBV27,NA,NA,CASSNQGLRQETQYF,TGTGCCAGCAGCAACCAAGGTTTGCGGCAAGAGACCCAGTACTTC
TRBJ2-5,TRBV27,NA,NA,CASSAALGAQETQYF,TGTGCCAGCAGTGCCGCGCTGGGGGCACAAGAGACCCAGTACTTC
TRBJ1-2,TRBV2,NA,NA,CASSDGGIHYGYTF,TGTGCCAGCAGTGATGGGGGGATCCACTATGGCTACACCTTC
TRBJ2-3,TRBV25-1,NA,NA,CASSVPAGLSTDTQYF,TGTGCCAGCAGTGTCCCTGCGGGTTTAAGCACAGATACGCAGTATTTT
TRBJ2-5,TRBV10-3,NA,NA,CATGGQQETQYF,TGTGCCACCGGGGGGCAGCAAGAGACCCAGTACTTC
TRBJ1-4,TRBV28,NA,NA,CASSTTPGYNEKLFF,TGTGCCAGCAGCACCACTCCGGGATATAATGAAAAACTGTTTTTT
TRBJ2-3,TRBV28,NA,TRBD2,CASSLSASGGTDTQYF,TGTGCCAGCAGTTTGTCGGCTAGCGGGGGGACAGATACGCAGTATTTT
TRBJ1-1,TRBV19,NA,NA,CASTPRGAIGINEAFF,TGTGCCAGTACCCCCCGGGGGGCGATTGGTATTAATGAAGCTTTCTTT
TRBJ1-2,TRBV7-9,NA,NA,CASSLQGNYGYTF,TGTGCCAGCAGCTTACAGGGGAACTATGGCTACACCTTC
TRBJ2-1,TRBV20-1,NA,TRBD2,CSASDVRLAGGSYNEQFF,TGCAGTGCTAGTGACGTCCGACTAGCGGGAGGGTCCTACAATGAGCAGTTCTTC
TRBJ1-5,TRBV5-1,NA,NA,CASSFFGGQPQHF,TGCGCCAGCAGCTTTTTTGGGGGGCAGCCCCAGCATTTT
TRBJ2-7,TRBV7-9,NA,NA,CASSSGLEQGIIYEQYF,TGTGCCAGCAGCTCCGGGTTGGAGCAGGGGATTATCTACGAGCAGTACTTC
TRBJ1-1,TRBV9,NA,NA,CASSALYQNTEAFF,TGTGCCAGCAGCGCTCTCTATCAAAACACTGAAGCTTTCTTT
TRBJ2-2,TRBV10-1,once,NA,CASGRGIRELFF,TGCGCCAGCGGCAGAGGTATCCGGGAGCTGTTTTTT
TRBJ1-2,TRBV30,once,NA,CAWTRNYGYTF,TGTGCCTGGACCCGTAACTATGGCTACACCTTC
TRBJ2-5,TRBV3-1/TRBV3-2,NA,TRBD1,CASSPTGGVETQYF,TGTGCCAGCAGTCCCACAGGGGGAGTGGAGACCCAGTACTTC
TRBJ2-1,TRBV28,NA,NA,CASRGAPSYNEQFF,TGTGCCAGCCGCGGGGCCCCCTCCTACAATGAGCAGTTCTTC
TRBJ2-7,TRBV10-3,once,TRBD2,CAISESGLAQYF,TGTGCCATCAGTGAGTCGGGACTAGCGCAGTACTTC
TRBJ2-7,TRBV29-1,NA,NA,CSVGGGASYEQYF,TGCAGCGTGGGTGGGGGGGCCTCCTACGAGCAGTACTTC
TRBJ1-1,TRBV6-5,NA,TRBD1,CASTKSQGAEAFF,TGTGCCAGCACCAAATCCCAGGGGGCTGAAGCTTTCTTT
TRBJ2-3,TRBV7-2,NA,NA,CASSLRHITDTQYF,TGTGCCAGCAGCTTAAGACACATTACAGATACGCAGTATTTT
TRBJ2-5,TRBV11-2,NA,TRBD1,CASSSYRDRGLWAQYF,TGTGCCAGCAGCTCTTACCGGGACAGGGGGCTATGGGCCCAGTACTTC
TRBJ1-5,TRBV27,NA,NA,CASAKQGPNQPQHF,TGTGCCAGCGCAAAACAGGGACCCAATCAGCCCCAGCATTTT
TRBJ1-2,TRBV30,many,NA,CAWSEQGFGGYTF,TGTGCCTGGAGTGAACAGGGATTTGGCGGCTACACCTTC
TRBJ2-3,TRBV20-1,NA,TRBD2,CSASGGGIDTQYF,TGCAGTGCTAGTGGCGGGGGGATCGATACGCAGTATTTT
TRBJ1-5,TRBV30,NA,TRBD1,CAWSTQGASSNQPQHF,TGTGCCTGGAGTACACAGGGGGCAAGTAGCAATCAGCCCCAGCATTTT
TRBJ1-3,TRBV28,NA,NA,CASSSREGFGNTIYF,TGTGCCAGCAGTTCCCGTGAGGGTTTTGGAAACACCATATATTTT
TRBJ2-5,TRBV11-2,NA,TRBD2,CASSFGVAGQETQYF,TGTGCCAGCAGCTTCGGGGTAGCGGGGCAAGAGACCCAGTACTTC
TRBJ2-3,TRBV10-1,NA,NA,CARGLGEGDTDTQYF,TGCGCCAGAGGTTTGGGGGAGGGGGATACAGATACGCAGTATTTT
TRBJ2-7,TRBV27,NA,TRBD1,CARPRDSASYEQYF,TGTGCCAGGCCCCGGGACAGTGCGTCCTACGAGCAGTACTTC
TRBJ2-5,TRBV7-9,few,TRBD2,CASSLSLLAGVETQYF,TGTGCCAGCAGCTTATCATTACTAGCGGGAGTTGAGACCCAGTACTTC
TRBJ2-2,TRBV30,NA,NA,CAWSSSRDMNTGELFF,TGTGCCTGGAGTTCGTCGAGGGATATGAACACCGGGGAGCTGTTTTTT
TRBJ1-6,TRBV4-2,NA,TRBD1,CASSQRIRYRGDIGNSPLHF,TGTGCCAGCAGCCAAAGAATCCGGTACAGGGGAGATATCGGTAATTCACCCCTCCACTTT
TRBJ1-1,TRBV6-6,NA,NA,CASTQPQVPEAFF,TGTGCCAGCACCCAACCACAGGTCCCTGAAGCTTTCTTT